A single sample gave rise to the 19 T cell receptor beta chains below, sequenced in a study of cytomegalovirus exposure and HLA in healthy donors (dated by TCRdb to the late 2010s). Library generation was performed with the immunoSEQ multiplex PCR assay. For the multiplex PCR, a mixture combining 60 forward primers for TCR Vbeta segments and 13 reverse primers for TCR Jbeta segments was used. In TCRdb, the immuneACCESS table is reduced to in-frame sequences with V and J assigned. These tables do not hold every clone; where another copy was compared, an unresolved V gene accounts for under half, and the others remain unexplained. The sample has 140,000 to 150,000 clones on record, around 70% of them singletons. Of the sample, roughly 1.9% is held by the ten largest clones. Sequences were obtained from PBMCs. The origin of the receptors is a woman aged 60-70 years in good health and CMV-seropositive.

The gene calls are TRBV30 and TRBJ1-1; D is perhaps TRBD1 (5 bases). Germline V lookup: CDR1 GTSNPN, CDR2 SVGIG (reference sequence). The CDR3 is 17 residues long. V lost 0 bases and J 1 base, leaving 18 bases between the germline ends. DNA for the CDR3: TGTGCCTGGAGTGTACCGTCGGCGACAGCAAAGAACACTGAAGCTTTCTTT. As protein: CAWSVPSATAKNTEAFF.

CDR3 sequence (DNA): TGTGCCATCAGCAAGGACAGGGGAGCGAGCAATGAGCAGTTCTTC. Its protein is CAISKDRGASNEQFF. The V gene is TRBV10-3, the J gene TRBJ2-1, with 9 bases identical to TRBD1. The CDR3 sequence is 15 residues long. V lost 6 bases to trimming and J lost 6 bases; unmatched junction nucleotides: 9. Looked up from germline, CDR1 is ENHRY and CDR2 is SYGVKD.

This clone was counted only a few times. The gene calls are TRBV7-9 and TRBJ2-7, with D maybe TRBD1 (6 bases). V gave up 4 bases and J gave up 0 bases, with 10 bases separating them. The CDR3 totals 14 residues. The germline V gene encodes CDR1 SEHNR and CDR2 FQNEAQ (reference sequence). Written as DNA, the CDR3 is TGTGCCAGCAGCTCCGGGACACACTCCTACGAGCAGTACTTC. Amino acid sequence: CASSSGTHSYEQYF.

The chain has TRBV5-6 and TRBJ2-3; D is unresolved. With 0 bases removed from V and 6 bases from J, the gap between germline ends came to 8 bases. This CDR3 spans 13 amino acids. The germline V gene encodes CDR1 SGHDT and CDR2 YYEEEE. The CDR3 protein is CASSLAPVDTQYF. The CDR3 region has the DNA TGTGCCAGCAGCTTGGCGCCAGTGGATACGCAGTATTTT.

This rearrangement joins TRBV6-1 to TRBJ1-5; TRBD1 aligns across 7 bases. CDR3 size: 13 residues. Losses at the gene ends were 2 bases for V and 7 bases for J; bases not matched to a gene: 2. Germline loops: CDR1 MNHNS, CDR2 SASEGT. The CDR3 DNA reads as TGTGCCAGCAGTGAAACAGGGGCGCAGCCCCAGCATTTT. As protein: CASSETGAQPQHF.

V gene TRBV11-2 combines with J gene TRBJ2-5, with 11 bases matching TRBD2. The CDR3 totals 15 residues. The trim removed 5 bases at V and 4 bases at J, leaving 6 bases unmatched. CDR1 is SGHAT, CDR2 FQNNGV, per germline. CDR3 bases: TGTGCCAGCAGCCCACTAGCGGGAGTGCGAGAGACCCAGTACTTC. This translates into CASSPLAGVRETQYF.

This rearrangement joins TRBV6-5 to TRBJ2-7; D is perhaps TRBD2 (6 bases). V shed 2 bases and J shed 6 bases, with 11 bases lying between them. The CDR3 totals 13 residues. Germline V gene sequence: CDR1 MNHEY, CDR2 SVGAGI. The CDR3 region is CASSYPGTGEQYF. Written as DNA, the CDR3 is TGTGCCAGCAGTTACCCCGGGACTGGCGAGCAGTACTTC.

J is TRBJ2-7 and V is TRBV5-1, with D possibly TRBD2 on 6 matching bases. The CDR3 is made up of 16 amino acids. Looked up from germline, CDR1 is SGHRS and CDR2 is YFSETQ. V gave up 0 bases and J gave up 0 bases, with 13 bases separating them. The CDR3 region has the DNA TGCGCCAGCAGCTTGGAACGGGGAGGCAGCTCCTACGAGCAGTACTTC. Translation: CASSLERGGSSYEQYF.

This clone was seen more than once but under ten times. The rearrangement joins TRBV4-1 to TRBJ1-6, with 7 bases lining up with TRBD1. The CDR3 sequence is 17 residues long. The J segment lost 0 bases and the V segment lost 5 bases, leaving 7 bases of the junction unmatched. CDR1 is MGHRA, CDR2 YSYEKL, per germline. CDR3 DNA: TGCGCCAGCAGCTCGGGACAGTTTAGCTCCTATAATTCACCCCTCCACTTT. Translating it yields CASSSGQFSSYNSPLHF.

Here the CDR3 reads CASSLGKGGNQPQHF. In nucleotides, the CDR3 is TGCGCCAGCAGCTTGGGTAAAGGGGGAAATCAGCCCCAGCATTTT. This sequence joins TRBV5-1 and TRBJ1-5; TRBD1 might be the D (6 bases). The germline CDR1 and CDR2 sequences are SGHRS and YFSETQ. The V end lost 0 bases, the J end lost 4 bases, and 11 bases lay between the germline ends. The CDR3 length is 15 residues.

The rearrangement links TRBV9 to TRBJ1-4; D is undetermined. Per the germline V gene, CDR1 is SGDLS and CDR2 is YYNGEE. This CDR3 spans 14 amino acids. The V gene lost 1 base and the J gene lost 7 bases, with 11 bases spanning the gap. CDR3 sequence: CASSVQVSPEKLFF. The CDR3 bases are TGTGCCAGCAGCGTACAGGTTTCGCCTGAAAAACTGTTTTTT. The full variable domain, with the rest looked up from reference TRBV9 and TRBJ1-4, is DSGVTQTPKHLITATGQRVTLRCSPRSGDLSVYWYQQSLDQGLQFLIQYYNGEERAKGNILERFSAQQFPDLHSELNLSSLELGDSALYFCASSVQVSPEKLFFGSGTQLSVL.

CDR3 amino acids: CSVEVKAARRAFF. The CDR3 DNA sequence: TGCAGCGTTGAAGTAAAGGCCGCCCGGAGGGCTTTCTTT. V and J are TRBV29-1 and TRBJ1-1; D is ambiguous. Trimming cost V 1 base and J 11 bases, with 17 bases left between them. There are 13 residues in the CDR3. The V gene's germline CDR1 is SQVTM and CDR2 ANQGSEA. Looking up the rest from reference TRBV29-1 and TRBJ1-1 gives the full variable domain: SAVISQKPSRDICQRGTSLTIQCQVDSQVTMMFWYRQQPGQSLTLIATANQGSEATYESGFVIDKFPISRPNLTFSTLTVSNMSPEDSSIYLCSVEVKAARRAFFGQGTRLTVV.

The rearrangement joins TRBV5-1 to TRBJ2-1; 9 nucleotides agree with TRBD2. From germline, CDR1 is SGHRS and CDR2 YFSETQ. With 1 base clipped from V and 10 bases from J, the junction kept 12 bases outside the gene matches. The length of the CDR3 is 16 residues. The CDR3 DNA follows: TGCGCCAGCAGCTTGCGCGGGGGGGGGTTTCTCGAAGAGCAGTTCTTC. Amino acid sequence: CASSLRGGGFLEEQFF.

The rearrangement joins TRBV28 to TRBJ1-5; no reliable D call. Trimming removed 6 bases from V and 4 bases from J, with 13 bases in between. CDR3 length: 14 residues. The V gene's germline CDR1 is MDHEN and CDR2 SYDVKM. For the CDR3, the DNA is TGTGCCAGCAGCTCTCCGGGAGGGAATCAGCCCCAGCATTTT. Translation: CASSSPGGNQPQHF. Combining the CDR3 with reference TRBV28 and TRBJ1-5 gives the whole variable domain DVKVTQSSRYLVKRTGEKVFLECVQDMDHENMFWYRQDPGLGLRLIYFSYDVKMKEKGDIPEGYSVSREKKERFSLILESASTNQTSMYLCASSSPGGNQPQHFGDGTRLSIL.

The V gene is TRBV7-9, the J gene TRBJ2-5, with 13 nucleotides matching TRBD2. The V gene's germline CDR1 is SEHNR and CDR2 FQNEAQ (reference sequence). V lost 5 bases to trimming and J lost 5 bases; unmatched junction nucleotides: 8. The CDR3 sequence is 16 residues long. CDR3 sequence reads: CASSPRTSGSWETQYF. The CDR3 coding sequence is TGTGCCAGCAGCCCTCGGACTAGCGGGAGTTGGGAGACCCAGTACTTC.

V is TRBV5-1 and J is TRBJ1-1; a weak D match, TRBD1 (5 bases). This CDR3 has 14 residues. Germline CDR1 reads SGHRS; CDR2 reads YFSETQ. Trimming removed 4 bases at V and 2 bases at J, with 12 bases between. Written as DNA, the CDR3 is TGCGCCAGCAGCCTACCGACAGCCAACACTGAAGCTTTCTTT. Translating gives CASSLPTANTEAFF.

The chain carries TRBV10-3 and TRBJ1-5; D is ambiguous. V was cut by 0 bases and J by 6 bases, with 3 bases left in between. The CDR3 is 12 amino acids. The germline gives CDR1 ENHRY, CDR2 SYGVKD. This CDR3 is CAISESAQPQHF. In DNA, the CDR3 is TGTGCCATCAGTGAGTCGGCTCAGCCCCAGCATTTT.

CDR3 DNA: TGCGCCAGCAGCTCCAGGGGGATTGAAGCTTTCTTT. Protein: CASSSRGIEAFF. The chain is built from TRBV5-1 and TRBJ1-1; 7 bases align to TRBD1. CDR1 and CDR2 (germline): SGHRS, YFSETQ. V shed 3 bases and J 7 bases; nucleotides not matched to a gene: 3. CDR3 length equals 12 residues.

The chain joins TRBV15 to TRBJ1-2; D call uncertain. CDR3 length: 14 amino acids. Germline CDR1 is LNHNV and CDR2 is YYDKDF (reference sequence). Trimming took 0 bases from V and 8 from J, leaving 13 bases between them. CDR3 region: CATSRDVRGGGYTF. The DNA of the CDR3 is TGTGCCACCAGCAGAGATGTACGGGGTGGAGGCTACACCTTC.